This TCR beta chain stems from a study of glioma-infiltrating T cells after dendritic cell vaccination. The method was immunoSEQ multiplex PCR; TCRdb's version includes in-frame clones alone and lacks a portion of them. The data contain approximately 85,000 clones, less than 85% of them singletons. Stated time point: after dendritic cell vaccination, including at tumor progression/relapse. PBMC sampling occurred before vaccination, two weeks after the third dose, and at progression. The germline gives CDR1 SEHNR, CDR2 FQNEAQ (reference sequence). The CDR3 is 15 residues long. Deletions cut 2 bases from V and 0 bases from J, with 11 bases between.

J is TRBJ2-7 and V is TRBV7-9; no firm D call. Source: blood, taken after dendritic cell vaccination. This sequence originates from a human donor with glioblastoma. CDR3 nucleotides: TGTGCCAGCAGCTTACTGAGACAAAGCTCCTACGAGCAGTACTTC. Protein: CASSLLRQSSYEQYF.